Presented here are 6 T cell receptor beta chains from one specimen sequenced in a study of blood T cell repertoires in COVID-19. Sequencing used immunoSEQ multiplex PCR; TCRdb keeps in-frame clones, though not all of them. The sample holds more than 110,000 clones, roughly 90% seen once. Sequenced material: peripheral blood. The receptors originated from a man in his fifties or sixties with active or convalescent COVID-19.

This chain uses TRBV7-2 with TRBJ1-6; 11 bases fit TRBD1. Per germline, CDR1 SGHTA and CDR2 FQGNSA. Germline trimming cut 3 bases from V and 9 bases from J; bases unmatched to any gene: 7. CDR3 length equals 16 residues. The CDR3 DNA sequence: TGTGCCAGCAGCTTCTCTTGGACAGGGGGCAGTTCACCCCTCCACTTT. As protein: CASSFSWTGGSSPLHF.

V gene TRBV28 combines with J gene TRBJ2-3, with 7 nucleotides matching TRBD2. V was pared by 11 bases and J by 4 bases, with 15 bases of the junction left unmatched. The CDR3 extends over 15 amino acids. CDR1 and CDR2 from the germline V gene are MDHEN and SYDVKM. Here the CDR3 DNA reads TGTGCCGTCCGGGGTGAGGGAGGGCTCGCAGATACGCAGTATTTT. This gives the protein CAVRGEGGLADTQYF.

The rearrangement links TRBV7-9 to TRBJ2-2; TRBD1 is a possible D gene (5 bases). The CDR3 covers 15 residues. The germline gives CDR1 SEHNR, CDR2 FQNEAQ (reference sequence). V was cut by 5 bases and J by 5 bases, with 15 bases left in between. The CDR3: CASSVGQAQTGELFF. The CDR3 DNA is TGTGCCAGCAGCGTGGGGCAGGCACAAACCGGGGAGCTGTTTTTT.

The V gene is TRBV28, the J gene TRBJ1-5, with D maybe TRBD1 (6 bases). Germline V gene lookup returns CDR1 MDHEN and CDR2 SYDVKM. Trimming removed 6 bases from V and 1 base from J, with 13 bases in between. This CDR3 is built from 15 residues. CDR3 nucleotide sequence: TGTGCCAGCAGACCTCAGGGGAGAAGCAATCAGCCCCAGCATTTT. It codes for CASRPQGRSNQPQHF.

This sequence joins TRBV5-1 and TRBJ2-7; TRBD1 matches at 9 bases. The V segment lost 4 bases and the J segment 4 bases; nucleotides outside the gene matches: 9. CDR1 SGHRS and CDR2 YFSETQ come from the germline V gene. This CDR3 spans 15 amino acids. The CDR3 coding sequence is TGCGCCAGCAGCGGAACAGGGGGCGGGCGGTACGAGCAGTACTTC. Translated, it gives CASSGTGGGRYEQYF.

V and J are TRBV10-3 and TRBJ1-2; D might be TRBD1 (6 bases). V lost 0 bases, J lost 7 bases, and 12 bases lay in between. Germline V CDR1 and CDR2: ENHRY, SYGVKD. The CDR3 is made up of 14 amino acids. CDR3 in amino acids: CAISESLGATGYTF. CDR3 DNA sequence: TGTGCCATCAGTGAGTCTCTGGGGGCAACTGGCTACACCTTC.